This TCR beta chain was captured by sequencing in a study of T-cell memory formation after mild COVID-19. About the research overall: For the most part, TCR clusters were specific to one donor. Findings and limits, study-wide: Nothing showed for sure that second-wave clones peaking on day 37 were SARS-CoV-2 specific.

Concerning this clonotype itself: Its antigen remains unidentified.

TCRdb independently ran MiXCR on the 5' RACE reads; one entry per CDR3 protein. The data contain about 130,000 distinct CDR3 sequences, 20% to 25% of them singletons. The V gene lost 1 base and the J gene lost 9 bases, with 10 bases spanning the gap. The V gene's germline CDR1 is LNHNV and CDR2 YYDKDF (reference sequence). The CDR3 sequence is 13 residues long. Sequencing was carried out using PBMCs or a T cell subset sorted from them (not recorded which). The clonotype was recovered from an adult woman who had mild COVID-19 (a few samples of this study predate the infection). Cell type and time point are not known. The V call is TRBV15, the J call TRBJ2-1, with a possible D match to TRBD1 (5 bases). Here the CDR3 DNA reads TGTGCCACCAGCAGAGTTACAGGTGGTGAGCAGTTCTTC. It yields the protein CATSRVTGGEQFF.